This T cell receptor (beta chain) was documented in a study of cytomegalovirus exposure and HLA in healthy donors. About the research overall: Ancestry clustering placed roughly 86% of under 450 genotyped donors in the Caucasian-associated cluster. Study findings and constraints: It was taken for granted in presence/absence analyses that sequencing depth across donors was roughly uniform. A further, later analysis showed that HLA-associated TCR beta chains (compared with equally common others) were more clonally expanded.

Of note for this clone: No antigen is known for it. Distinct nucleotide sequences in the sample also encode this CDR3.

Primers included in the PCR were 60 Vbeta and 13 Jbeta primers. Assay: immunoSEQ multiplex PCR; the TCRdb copy retains only in-frame clones and omits some. The sample holds over 150,000 clones, over 65% seen once. The CDR3 spans 14 residues. V dropped 0 bases and J dropped 3; count of bases not matched to a gene: 2. The germline V gene has CDR1 SGHRS and CDR2 YFSETQ. Material for sequencing was PBMCs. The rearrangement joins TRBV5-1 to TRBJ2-7, with 8 positions matching TRBD2. This sequence originates from a man in his thirties or forties in good health and CMV-seronegative. CDR3 DNA sequence: TGCGCCAGCAGCTTGGCGGGGGGGCTCTACGAGCAGTACTTC. Amino acid sequence: CASSLAGGLYEQYF.